This passage covers 14 T cell receptor beta chains from one sample sequenced in a study of T cells in Graves' hyperthyroidism and ophthalmopathy. Amplified regions were TCR beta CDR3 sequences from RNA transcripts. The HTBI primer set was used in a first-round RT-PCR of the TCR CDR3. Each CDR3 protein is one row after TCRdb ran MiXCR on the multiplex PCR reads. Of hundreds of thousands of distinct CDR3 sequences listed, about 15% are singletons. The sample consisted of blood. These receptors were taken from a woman in her forties with Graves' ophthalmopathy.

This clonotype was picked up a small number of times. CDR3 region: CASSYVPGTGNTGELFF. CDR3 sequence (DNA): TGTGCCAGCAGTTACGTGCCCGGGACAGGGAACACCGGGGAGCTGTTTTTT. The chain couples TRBV6-5 to TRBJ2-2; TRBD1 aligns across 8 bases. V lost 2 bases to trimming and J lost 1 base; unmatched junction nucleotides: 6. The CDR3 totals 17 residues. Germline CDR1 reads MNHEY; CDR2 reads SVGAGI.

This clonotype was counted between two and nine times. The genes are TRBV28 and TRBJ2-2; D may be TRBD2 (5 bases). Germline CDR1 MDHEN, CDR2 SYDVKM. Trimming pared 3 bases from V and 2 bases from J, leaving 22 bases between. CDR3 length: 19 amino acids. CDR3 nucleotides: TGTGCCAGCAGTTTTCCCTGGACTCGAGTAGTAGGAAACACCGGGGAGCTGTTTTTT. Translated, it gives CASSFPWTRVVGNTGELFF. Full variable domain (outside the CDR3, taken from reference TRBV28 and TRBJ2-2): DVKVTQSSRYLVKRTGEKVFLECVQDMDHENMFWYRQDPGLGLRLIYFSYDVKMKEKGDIPEGYSVSREKKERFSLILESASTNQTSMYLCASSFPWTRVVGNTGELFFGEGSRLTVL.

The chain uses TRBV18 and TRBJ2-5; unclear D gene. The germline gives CDR1 KGHSH, CDR2 LQKENI. This CDR3 is 15 amino acids long. V was clipped by 0 bases and J by 2 bases, with 10 bases between them. DNA of the CDR3: TGTGCCAGCTCACCACCTGGAGCGTTACAAGAGACCCAGTACTTC. It is translated as CASSPPGALQETQYF.

Many counts were recorded for this clonotype. The rearrangement uses TRBV7-9 and TRBJ1-1; unclear D gene. The CDR3 runs 12 residues. V was clipped by 1 base and J by 6 bases, with 6 bases between them. Germline V gives CDR1 SEHNR, CDR2 FQNEAQ (reference sequence). The CDR3 coding sequence is TGTGCCAGCAGCTTAGATGGTCCTGAAGCTTTCTTT. Translated: CASSLDGPEAFF.

This clonotype was detected ten times or more. This chain connects TRBV10-3 to TRBJ1-1; perhaps TRBD1 as D (5 bases). In germline, CDR1 is ENHRY, CDR2 SYGVKD. This CDR3 region has 15 residues. Trimming stripped 1 base from V and 0 bases from J, with 9 bases between. CDR3 DNA sequence: TGTGCCATCAGTGAGTTGGGACTCCTGAACACTGAAGCTTTCTTT. Translated: CAISELGLLNTEAFF.

This clonotype was seen many times. The chain employs TRBV12-3 or TRBV12-4 and TRBJ2-2, with TRBD1 matching 8 bases. V lost 8 bases and J lost 2; bases outside the gene matches: 7. The CDR3 extends over 15 amino acids. CDR3 bases: TGTGCCAGCCGAACAGGGGGAGTTAACACCGGGGAGCTGTTTTTT. It translates to CASRTGGVNTGELFF.

This clonotype appeared a single time. The rearrangement uses TRBV11-1 and TRBJ1-2; 10 bases match TRBD1. The germline gives CDR1 SGHAT, CDR2 FQDESV (reference sequence). V gave up 3 bases and J gave up 5 bases; unmatched junction bases: 9. The length of the CDR3 is 16 residues. CDR3 in amino acids: CASSLTGGAPPYGYTF. The CDR3 region has the DNA TGTGCCAGCAGCTTGACAGGGGGCGCCCCCCCGTATGGCTACACCTTC.

In this sample, this clonotype turned up a few times. The CDR3 protein is CASSPIRRHEQYF. The CDR3 DNA reads as TGTGCCAGCTCACCAATACGGCGGCACGAGCAGTACTTC. The chain combines TRBV18 with TRBJ2-7; D uncertain. The CDR3 spans 13 residues. Per the germline V gene, CDR1 is KGHSH and CDR2 is LQKENI. V was pared by 2 bases and J by 5 bases, with 10 bases between.

The chain combines TRBV10-3 with TRBJ2-5; the match to TRBD2 covers 7 bases. The CDR3 consists of 15 residues. V was clipped by 1 base and J by 7 bases; unmatched bases: 9. Germline CDR1 reads ENHRY; CDR2 reads SYGVKD. For the CDR3, the DNA is TGTGCCATCAGTGAGTTGGCCAGCGGGACTGGGACCCAGTACTTC. Translated: CAISELASGTGTQYF.

There are many counts of this clonotype. The rearrangement links TRBV6-2 or TRBV6-3 to TRBJ2-7; D is uncertain. V lost 6 bases to trimming and J lost 5 bases, with 8 bases between them. Per the germline V gene, CDR1 is MNHEY and CDR2 is SVGEGT. The CDR3 consists of 11 residues. CDR3 nucleotide sequence: TGTGCCAGCAGCCACACTGACGAGCAGTACTTC. Amino acids: CASSHTDEQYF.

The chain combines TRBV6-2 or TRBV6-3 with TRBJ2-3, with 11 bases fitting TRBD2. This CDR3 is 20 amino acids long. Germline-derived CDR1 and CDR2 are MNHEY and SVGEGT. Trimming took 0 bases from V and 1 from J; bases not matched to a gene: 12. The CDR3 loop is CASSYSTLAGGSARTDTQYF. As DNA, the CDR3 is TGTGCCAGCAGTTACTCGACTCTAGCGGGAGGATCGGCACGCACAGATACGCAGTATTTT.

This clonotype was observed a few times. The chain is built from TRBV19 and TRBJ2-2; 7 positions match TRBD2. The CDR3 has 13 amino acids. V gave up 11 bases and J gave up 3 bases; unmatched junction bases: 6. CDR1 LNHDA and CDR2 SQIVND come from the germline V gene (reference sequence). CDR3 loop: CAGRETDTGELFF. DNA for the CDR3: TGTGCCGGGCGGGAGACGGACACCGGGGAGCTGTTTTTT. The whole variable domain, remainder taken from reference TRBV19 and TRBJ2-2, is DGGITQSPKYLFRKEGQNVTLSCEQNLNHDAMYWYRQDPGQGLRLIYYSQIVNDFQKGDIAEGYSVSREKKESFPLTVTSAQKNPTAFYLCAGRETDTGELFFGEGSRLTVL.

This clonotype was recorded many times. The rearrangement joins TRBV6-1 to TRBJ1-1; D is ambiguous. Germline V CDR1 and CDR2: MNHNS, SASEGT. The CDR3 extends over 15 amino acids. Trimming removed 8 bases from V and 0 bases from J, with 16 bases in between. CDR3 amino acids: CASQRAATMNTEAFF. In DNA form, the CDR3 reads TGTGCCAGCCAACGGGCGGCTACTATGAACACTGAAGCTTTCTTT.

This clonotype was detected many times. The chain links TRBV28 to TRBJ2-7, with 8 positions matching TRBD1. V lost 7 bases to trimming and J lost 6 bases; unmatched junction nucleotides: 11. This CDR3 region has 14 residues. Germline CDR1 is MDHEN and CDR2 is SYDVKM. The CDR3 sequence is CASKTGTGSGEQYF. CDR3 nucleotide sequence: TGTGCCAGCAAGACCGGGACAGGTTCCGGCGAGCAGTACTTC.